The TCR beta chain described here comes from a study of CD8 T cells in Susac syndrome. With random hexamers, reverse transcription was performed on about 0.5 to 1 ug of RNA. A multiplex approach, immunoSEQ multiplex PCR, amplified TCR beta CDR3 across 54 Vbeta and 13 Jbeta. Via MiXCR, TCRdb re-called the immunoSEQ multiplex PCR reads, giving one row per CDR3 protein. Counted here are approximately 230,000 distinct CDR3 sequences, roughly 93% occurring once; the ten biggest clones make up about 0.071%. While CD8+ and CD4+ T cells were isolated negatively, TEMRA cells were enriched by FACS. V gave up 7 bases and J gave up 4 bases; unmatched junction bases: 3. This CDR3 is 13 amino acids long. Germline CDR1 is KGHDR and CDR2 is SFDVKD.

This sequence was found in a human donor with multiple sclerosis. The rearrangement uses TRBV24-1 and TRBJ2-3; 8 bases map to TRBD2. Material for sequencing was CD4+ T cells from PBMCs. As DNA, the CDR3 is TGTGCCACCAGAGCGGGAGCAGCAGATACGCAGTATTTT. Protein product: CATRAGAADTQYF.